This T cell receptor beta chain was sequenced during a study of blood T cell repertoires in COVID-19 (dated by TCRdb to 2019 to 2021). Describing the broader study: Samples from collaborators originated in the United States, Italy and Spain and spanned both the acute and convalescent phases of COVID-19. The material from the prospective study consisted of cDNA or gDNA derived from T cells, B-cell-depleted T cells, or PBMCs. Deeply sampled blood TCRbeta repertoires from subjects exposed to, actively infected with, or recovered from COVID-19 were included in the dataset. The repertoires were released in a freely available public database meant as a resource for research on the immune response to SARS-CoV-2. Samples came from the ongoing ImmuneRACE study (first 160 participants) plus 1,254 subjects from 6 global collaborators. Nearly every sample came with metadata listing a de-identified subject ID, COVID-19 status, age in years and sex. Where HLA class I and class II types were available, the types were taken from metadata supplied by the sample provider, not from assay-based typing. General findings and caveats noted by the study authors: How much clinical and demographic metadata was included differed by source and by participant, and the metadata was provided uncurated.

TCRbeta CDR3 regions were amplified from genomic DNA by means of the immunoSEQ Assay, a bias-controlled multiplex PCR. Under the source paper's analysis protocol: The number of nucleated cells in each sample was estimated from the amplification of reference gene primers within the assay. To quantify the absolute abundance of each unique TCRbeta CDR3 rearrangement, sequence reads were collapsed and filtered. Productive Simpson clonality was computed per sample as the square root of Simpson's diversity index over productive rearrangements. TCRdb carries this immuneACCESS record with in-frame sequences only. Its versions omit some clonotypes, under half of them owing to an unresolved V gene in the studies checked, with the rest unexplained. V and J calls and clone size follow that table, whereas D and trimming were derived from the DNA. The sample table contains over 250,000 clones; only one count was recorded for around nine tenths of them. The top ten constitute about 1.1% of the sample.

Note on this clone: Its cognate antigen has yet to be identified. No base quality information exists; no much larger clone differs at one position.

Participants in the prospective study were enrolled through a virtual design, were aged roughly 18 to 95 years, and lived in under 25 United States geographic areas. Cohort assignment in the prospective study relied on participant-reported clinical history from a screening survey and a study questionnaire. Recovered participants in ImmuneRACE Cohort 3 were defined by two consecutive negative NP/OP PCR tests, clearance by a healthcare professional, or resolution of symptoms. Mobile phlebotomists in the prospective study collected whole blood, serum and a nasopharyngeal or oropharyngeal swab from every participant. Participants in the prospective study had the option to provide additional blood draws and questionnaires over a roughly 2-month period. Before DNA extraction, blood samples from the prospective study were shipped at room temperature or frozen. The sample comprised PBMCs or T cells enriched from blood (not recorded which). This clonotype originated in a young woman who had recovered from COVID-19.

The CDR3 loop reads CASSLLESDTQYF. Read as DNA, the sequence is TGTGCCAGCAGTTTATTAGAATCAGATACGCAGTATTTT. The rearrangement combines TRBV12-3 or TRBV12-4 with TRBJ2-3; no D gene can be assigned with confidence. V sheds 2 bases and J sheds 4 bases, leaving 7 bases between their ends. The CDR3 sequence holds 13 residues, the cysteine and phenylalanine included. Only the CDR3 portion is preserved as DNA: 39 bases, with reading frame beginning at the first base.